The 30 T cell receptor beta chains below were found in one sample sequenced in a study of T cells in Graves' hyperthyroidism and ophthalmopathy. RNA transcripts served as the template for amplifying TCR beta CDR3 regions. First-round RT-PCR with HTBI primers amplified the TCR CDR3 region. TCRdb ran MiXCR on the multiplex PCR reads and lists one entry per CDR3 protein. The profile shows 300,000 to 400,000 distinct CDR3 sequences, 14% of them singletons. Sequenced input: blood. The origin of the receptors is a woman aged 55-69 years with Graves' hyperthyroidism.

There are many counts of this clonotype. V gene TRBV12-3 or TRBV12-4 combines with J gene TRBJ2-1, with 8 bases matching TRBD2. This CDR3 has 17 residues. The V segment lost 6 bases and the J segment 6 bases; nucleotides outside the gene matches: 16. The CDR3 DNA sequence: TGTGCCAGCAGCCCGGCGGGGGGATCGGGGTTCGGCAATGAGCAGTTCTTC. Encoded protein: CASSPAGGSGFGNEQFF.

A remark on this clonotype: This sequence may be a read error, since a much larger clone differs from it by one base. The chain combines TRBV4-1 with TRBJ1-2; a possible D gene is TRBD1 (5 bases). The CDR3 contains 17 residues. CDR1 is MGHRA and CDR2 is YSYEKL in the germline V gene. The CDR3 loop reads CASGQPSGALTNYGYTF. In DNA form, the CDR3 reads TGCGCCAGCGGCCAACCTTCCGGGGCACTAACTAACTATGGCTACACCTTC.

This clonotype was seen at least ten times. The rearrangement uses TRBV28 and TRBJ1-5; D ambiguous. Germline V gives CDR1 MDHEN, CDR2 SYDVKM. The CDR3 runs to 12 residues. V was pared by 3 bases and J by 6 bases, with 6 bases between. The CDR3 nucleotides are TGTGCCAGCAGTTTTGTCAGTCAGCCCCAGCATTTT. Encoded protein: CASSFVSQPQHF.

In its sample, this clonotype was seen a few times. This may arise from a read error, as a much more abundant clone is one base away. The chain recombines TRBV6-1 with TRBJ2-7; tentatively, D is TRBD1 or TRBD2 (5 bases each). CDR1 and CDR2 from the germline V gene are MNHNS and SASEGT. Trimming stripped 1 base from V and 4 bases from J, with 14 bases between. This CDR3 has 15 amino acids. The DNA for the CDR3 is TGTGCCAGCAGTGAAGTGGCAGGGAGATATTACGAGCAGTACTTC. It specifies CASSEVAGRYYEQYF.

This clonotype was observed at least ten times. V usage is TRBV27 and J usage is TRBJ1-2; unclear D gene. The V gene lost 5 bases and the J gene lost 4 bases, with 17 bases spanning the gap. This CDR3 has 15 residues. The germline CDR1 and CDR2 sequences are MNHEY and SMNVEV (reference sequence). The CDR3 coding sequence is TGTGCCAGCAGTCCCACAGCTATTCTCGGCTATGGCTACACCTTC. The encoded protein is CASSPTAILGYGYTF.

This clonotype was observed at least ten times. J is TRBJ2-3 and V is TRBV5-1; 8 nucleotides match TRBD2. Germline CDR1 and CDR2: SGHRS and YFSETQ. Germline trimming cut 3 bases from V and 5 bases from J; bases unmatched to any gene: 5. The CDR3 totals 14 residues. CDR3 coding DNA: TGCGCCAGCAGCTCGGGAGGGCAGGGAGATACGCAGTATTTT. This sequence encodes CASSSGGQGDTQYF.

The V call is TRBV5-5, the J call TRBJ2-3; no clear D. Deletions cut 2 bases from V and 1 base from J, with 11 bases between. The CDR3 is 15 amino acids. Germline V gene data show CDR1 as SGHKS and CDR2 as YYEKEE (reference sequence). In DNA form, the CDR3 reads TGTGCCAGCAGCTTAAAGCCGGCGGGCACAGATACGCAGTATTTT. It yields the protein CASSLKPAGTDTQYF.

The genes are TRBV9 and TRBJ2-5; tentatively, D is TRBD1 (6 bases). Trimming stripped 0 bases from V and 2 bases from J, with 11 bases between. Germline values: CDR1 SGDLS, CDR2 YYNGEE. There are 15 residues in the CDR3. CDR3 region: CASSVVGQMQETQYF. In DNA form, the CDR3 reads TGTGCCAGCAGCGTAGTCGGACAGATGCAAGAGACCCAGTACTTC.

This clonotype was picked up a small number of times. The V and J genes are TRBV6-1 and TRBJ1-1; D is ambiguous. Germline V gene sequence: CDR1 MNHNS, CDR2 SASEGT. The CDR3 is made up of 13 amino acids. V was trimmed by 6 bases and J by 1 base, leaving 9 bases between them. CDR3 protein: CASSYTRNTEAFF. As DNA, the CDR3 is TGTGCCAGCAGCTATACAAGGAACACTGAAGCTTTCTTT.

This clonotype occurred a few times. CDR3 sequence: CASSPGTGRPIYF. The CDR3 nucleotides read TGTGCCAGCAGCCCCGGGACAGGGCGTCCCATATATTTT. The rearrangement links TRBV7-9 to TRBJ1-3; 9 nucleotides align to TRBD1. V shed 5 bases, J shed 11 bases, and the junction held 7 bases outside the gene matches. Germline V gene sequence: CDR1 SEHNR, CDR2 FQNEAQ (reference sequence). CDR3 length: 13 amino acids.

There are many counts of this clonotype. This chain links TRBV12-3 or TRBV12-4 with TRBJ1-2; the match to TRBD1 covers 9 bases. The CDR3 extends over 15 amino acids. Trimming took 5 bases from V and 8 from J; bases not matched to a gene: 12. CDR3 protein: CASSLPGTGPRGYTF. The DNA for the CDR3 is TGTGCCAGCAGTCTCCCCGGGACAGGGCCGAGGGGCTACACCTTC.

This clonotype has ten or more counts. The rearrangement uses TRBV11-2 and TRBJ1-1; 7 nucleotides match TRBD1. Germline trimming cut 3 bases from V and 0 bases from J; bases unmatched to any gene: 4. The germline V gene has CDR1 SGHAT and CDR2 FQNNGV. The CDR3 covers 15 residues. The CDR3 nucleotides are TGTGCCAGCAGCTTTCACAGGGGCTTGAACACTGAAGCTTTCTTT. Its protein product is CASSFHRGLNTEAFF.

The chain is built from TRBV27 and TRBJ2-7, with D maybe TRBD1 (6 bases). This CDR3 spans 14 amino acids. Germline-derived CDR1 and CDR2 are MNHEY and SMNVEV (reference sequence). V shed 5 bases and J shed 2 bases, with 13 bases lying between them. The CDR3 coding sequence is TGTGCCAGCAGTCTAGGGGGATGGGCCTACGAGCAGTACTTC. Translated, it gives CASSLGGWAYEQYF.

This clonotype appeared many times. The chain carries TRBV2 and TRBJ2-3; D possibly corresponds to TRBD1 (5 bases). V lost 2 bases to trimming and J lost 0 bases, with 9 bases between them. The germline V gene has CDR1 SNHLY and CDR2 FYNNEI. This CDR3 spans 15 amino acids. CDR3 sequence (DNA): TGTGCCAGCAGTGAAAGGGCAGGGAGCACAGATACGCAGTATTTT. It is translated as CASSERAGSTDTQYF.

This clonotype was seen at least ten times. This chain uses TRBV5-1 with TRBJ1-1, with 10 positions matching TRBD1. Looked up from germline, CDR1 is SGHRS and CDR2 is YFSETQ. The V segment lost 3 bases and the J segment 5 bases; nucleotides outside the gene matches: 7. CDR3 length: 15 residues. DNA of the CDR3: TGCGCCAGCAGCTCCGGGACAGGGGCCGAAACTGAAGCTTTCTTT. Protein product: CASSSGTGAETEAFF.

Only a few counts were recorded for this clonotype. CDR3 sequence (DNA): TGTGCCGTTTGGCAGACAGGGACCGGGGAGCTGTTTTTT. Amino acids: CAVWQTGTGELFF. The chain has TRBV28 and TRBJ2-2; 7 nucleotides line up with TRBD1. Per germline, CDR1 MDHEN and CDR2 SYDVKM. CDR3 size: 13 residues. With 11 bases clipped from V and 5 bases from J, the junction kept 8 bases outside the gene matches.

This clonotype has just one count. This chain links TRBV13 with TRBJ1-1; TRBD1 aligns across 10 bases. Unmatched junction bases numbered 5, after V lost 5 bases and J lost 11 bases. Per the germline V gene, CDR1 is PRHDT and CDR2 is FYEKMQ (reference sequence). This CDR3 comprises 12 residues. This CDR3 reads CASSGPGQGAFF. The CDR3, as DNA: TGTGCCAGCAGCGGCCCGGGACAGGGGGCTTTCTTT.

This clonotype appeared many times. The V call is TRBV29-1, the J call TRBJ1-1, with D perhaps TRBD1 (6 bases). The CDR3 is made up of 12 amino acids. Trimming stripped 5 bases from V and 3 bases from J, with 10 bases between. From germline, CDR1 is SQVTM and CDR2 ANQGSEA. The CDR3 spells CSVREGDTEAFF. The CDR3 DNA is TGCAGCGTTCGAGAGGGGGACACTGAAGCTTTCTTT.

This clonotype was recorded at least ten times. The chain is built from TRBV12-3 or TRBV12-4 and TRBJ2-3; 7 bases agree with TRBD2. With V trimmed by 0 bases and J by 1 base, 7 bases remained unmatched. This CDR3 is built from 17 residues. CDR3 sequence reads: CASSLAAMLAGTDTQYF. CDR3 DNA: TGTGCCAGCAGTTTAGCGGCTATGCTAGCGGGCACAGATACGCAGTATTTT.

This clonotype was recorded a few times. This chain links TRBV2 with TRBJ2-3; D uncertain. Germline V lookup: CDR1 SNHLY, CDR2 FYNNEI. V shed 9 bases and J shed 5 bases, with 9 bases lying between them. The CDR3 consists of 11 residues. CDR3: CASTRVDTQYF. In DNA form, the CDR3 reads TGTGCCAGTACCCGGGTAGATACGCAGTATTTT.

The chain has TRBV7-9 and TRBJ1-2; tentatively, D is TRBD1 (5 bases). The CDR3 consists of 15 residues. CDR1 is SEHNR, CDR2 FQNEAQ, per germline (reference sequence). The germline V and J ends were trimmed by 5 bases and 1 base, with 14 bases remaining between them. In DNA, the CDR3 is TGTGCCAGCAGCCTAAACAGGAGGAGTAACTATGGCTACACCTTC. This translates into CASSLNRRSNYGYTF.

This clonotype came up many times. For the CDR3, the DNA is TGCGCCAGCAGTGAACAGGGATATAATTCACCCCTCCACTTT. Translated, it gives CASSEQGYNSPLHF. The V call is TRBV10-1, the J call TRBJ1-6; the D gene is possibly TRBD1 (6 bases). Germline V gene lookup returns CDR1 WNHNN and CDR2 SYGVQD (reference sequence). The CDR3 is made up of 14 amino acids. Trimming removed 3 bases at V and 4 bases at J, with 7 bases between.

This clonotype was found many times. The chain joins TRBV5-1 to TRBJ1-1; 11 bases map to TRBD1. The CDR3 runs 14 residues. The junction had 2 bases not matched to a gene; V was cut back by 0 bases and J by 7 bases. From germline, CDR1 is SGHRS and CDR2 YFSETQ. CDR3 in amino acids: CASSLGTGGGEAFF. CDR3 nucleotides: TGCGCCAGCAGCTTGGGGACAGGGGGCGGTGAAGCTTTCTTT.

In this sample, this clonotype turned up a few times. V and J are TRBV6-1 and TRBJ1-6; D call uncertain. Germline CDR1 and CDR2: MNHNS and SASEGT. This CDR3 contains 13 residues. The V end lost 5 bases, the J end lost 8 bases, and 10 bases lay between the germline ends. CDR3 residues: CASSRGRDSPLHF. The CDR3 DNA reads TGTGCCAGCAGTCGAGGAAGGGATTCACCCCTCCACTTT.

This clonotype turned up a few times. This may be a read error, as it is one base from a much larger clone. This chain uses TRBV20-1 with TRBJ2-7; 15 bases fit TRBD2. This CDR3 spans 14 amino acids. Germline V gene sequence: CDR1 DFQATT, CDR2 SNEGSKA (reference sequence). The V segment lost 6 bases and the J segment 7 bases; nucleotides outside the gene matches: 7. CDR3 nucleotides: TGCAGTGCATGGACTAGCGGGAGGGCTACTGAGCAGTACTTC. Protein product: CSAWTSGRATEQYF.

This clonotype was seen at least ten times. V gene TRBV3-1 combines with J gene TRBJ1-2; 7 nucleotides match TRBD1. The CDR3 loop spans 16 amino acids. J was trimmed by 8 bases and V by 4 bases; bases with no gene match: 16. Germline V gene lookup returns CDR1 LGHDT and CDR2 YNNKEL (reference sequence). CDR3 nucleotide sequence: TGTGCCAGCAGCCCGTACGACAGGGAAGCGGAGATCGGCTACACCTTC. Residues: CASSPYDREAEIGYTF. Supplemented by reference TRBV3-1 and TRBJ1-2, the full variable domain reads DTAVSQTPKYLVTQMGNDKSIKCEQNLGHDTMYWYKQDSKKFLKIMFSYNNKELIINETVPNRFSPKSPDKAHLNLHINSLELGDSAVYFCASSPYDREAEIGYTFGSGTRLTVV.

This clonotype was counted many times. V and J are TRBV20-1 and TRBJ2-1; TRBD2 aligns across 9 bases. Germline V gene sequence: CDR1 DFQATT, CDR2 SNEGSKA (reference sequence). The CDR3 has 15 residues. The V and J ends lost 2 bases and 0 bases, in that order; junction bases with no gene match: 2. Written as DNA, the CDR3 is TGCAGTGCTAGATTAGCGGGAGACTCCTACAATGAGCAGTTCTTC. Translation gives CSARLAGDSYNEQFF.

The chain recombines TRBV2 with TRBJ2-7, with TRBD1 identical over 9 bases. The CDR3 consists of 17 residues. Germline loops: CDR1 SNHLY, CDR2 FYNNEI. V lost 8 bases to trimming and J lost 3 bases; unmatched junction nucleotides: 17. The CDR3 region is CASGGQGLSGRGYEQYF. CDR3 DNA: TGTGCCAGCGGTGGACAGGGGTTAAGCGGACGGGGCTACGAGCAGTACTTC.

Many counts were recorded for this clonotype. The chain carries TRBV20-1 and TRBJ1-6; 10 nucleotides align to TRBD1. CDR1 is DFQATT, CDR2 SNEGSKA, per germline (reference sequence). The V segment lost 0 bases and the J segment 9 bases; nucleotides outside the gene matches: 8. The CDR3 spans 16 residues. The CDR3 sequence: CSARDSQGQGRSPLHF. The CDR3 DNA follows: TGCAGTGCTAGAGATTCCCAGGGACAGGGGCGTTCACCCCTCCACTTT.

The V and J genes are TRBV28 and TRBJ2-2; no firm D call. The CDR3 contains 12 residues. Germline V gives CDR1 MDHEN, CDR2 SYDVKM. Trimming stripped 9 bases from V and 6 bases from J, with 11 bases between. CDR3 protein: CASSSGSGELFF. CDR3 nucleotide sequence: TGTGCCAGTTCCTCGGGTTCCGGGGAGCTGTTTTTT.